The sequence of this T cell receptor beta chain was determined in a study of radiotherapy plus CTLA-4 blockade in lung cancer. Study details: For approximately 17% of patients, objective responses occurred, and about 30% had disease control. Study results and caveats: How blood T cell clones changed early, along with interferon-beta, reportedly forecast response best. Peripheral blood showed expansion of tumor-derived TCR clones after radiotherapy and ipilimumab.

Focal radiation and CTLA-4 blockade (ipilimumab) were tested in chemo-refractory metastatic non-small-cell lung cancer patients. V lost 0 bases and J 1 base, leaving 9 bases between the germline ends. There are 15 residues in the CDR3. Germline V lookup: CDR1 SGHTA, CDR2 FQGTGA. Notes on this clone: Its matching antigen is unknown.

Sequenced by immunoSEQ multiplex PCR; TCRdb stores in-frame clones only, minus some. The table lists about 100,000 clones, about four fifths of them singletons. The receptor was isolated from a human donor with non-small cell lung cancer who had stable disease on radiotherapy plus ipilimumab. This chain joins TRBV7-3 and TRBJ2-5; D uncertain. The sample here was peripheral blood, taken from a patient treated with radiotherapy plus ipilimumab. DNA for the CDR3: TGTGCCAGCAGCTTAACCCTGGCAGGCCAAGAGACCCAGTACTTC. It is translated as CASSLTLAGQETQYF.